The entry that follows covers one T cell receptor (beta chain) sequence. This sample was taken from a study of tumor-infiltrating lymphocytes in oesophageal squamous cell carcinoma. Trimming shortened V by 5 bases and J by 6 bases, and 11 bases separated the two germline ends. The germline V gene has CDR1 SGHTA and CDR2 FQGNSA. CDR3 size: 14 residues. TCRdb called the PCR reads again in MiXCR, with one record for every CDR3 protein. The sample holds about 12,000 distinct CDR3 sequences, approximately 50% seen once. This chain joins TRBV7-2 and TRBJ1-6; possibly TRBD1 for D (6 bases). Sequenced input: esophageal tumor tissue. The receptor's source is a female donor with esophageal squamous cell carcinoma. The CDR3: CASSPGQTNSPLHF. The CDR3 bases are TGTGCCAGCAGCCCCGGACAGACTAATTCACCCCTCCACTTT.